This T cell receptor beta chain was sequenced in a study of human T cells and chemical hapten exposure. On the study more broadly: It was small differences in pooled library volume that mainly caused per-sample TCR yields to vary.

CDR3 size: 15 residues. Trimming stripped 4 bases from V and 4 bases from J, with 12 bases between. CDR1 KGHDR and CDR2 SFDVKD come from the germline V gene. Time point reported: healthy volunteer bleed at 6 weeks. Unfractionated whole blood yielded total RNA. TCRdb passed the RACE reads through MiXCR, listing each CDR3 protein once. The table lists 60,000 to 80,000 distinct CDR3 sequences, roughly 6.6% of them singletons, with roughly 3.5% in the top ten. This TCR was recovered from a female donor in good health. Some clones in this sample may be carry-over from other donors' samples. Sequencing was done on a sample of whole blood. The rearrangement uses TRBV24-1 and TRBJ2-2; D gene ambiguous. For the CDR3, the DNA is TGTGCCACCAGTGACCTGGGCAGCTTCACCGGGGAGCTGTTTTTT. It codes for CATSDLGSFTGELFF.